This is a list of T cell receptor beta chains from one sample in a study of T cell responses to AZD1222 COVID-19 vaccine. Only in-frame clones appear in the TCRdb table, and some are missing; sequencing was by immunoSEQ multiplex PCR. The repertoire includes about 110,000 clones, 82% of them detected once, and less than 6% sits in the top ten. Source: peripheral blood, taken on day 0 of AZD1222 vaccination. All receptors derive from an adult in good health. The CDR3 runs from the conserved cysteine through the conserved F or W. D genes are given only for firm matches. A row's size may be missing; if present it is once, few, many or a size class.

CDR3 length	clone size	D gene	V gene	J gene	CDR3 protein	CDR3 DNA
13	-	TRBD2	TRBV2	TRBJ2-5	CASRTGGQGTQYF	TGTGCCAGCAGAACGGGGGGGCAAGGGACCCAGTACTTC
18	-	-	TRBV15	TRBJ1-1	CATSRDLYGGGRDTEAFF	TGTGCCACCAGCAGAGATCTCTACGGTGGAGGGAGGGACACTGAAGCTTTCTTT
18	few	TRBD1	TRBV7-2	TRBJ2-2	CASSLVITGTGAAGELFF	TGTGCCAGCAGCTTAGTAATTACGGGGACAGGGGCCGCCGGGGAGCTGTTTTTT
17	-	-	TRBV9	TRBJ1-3	CASSAWTSETSGNTIYF	TGTGCCAGCAGCGCATGGACATCTGAAACTTCTGGAAACACCATATATTTT
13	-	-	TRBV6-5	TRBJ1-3	CASSLYSGNTIYF	TGTGCCAGCAGCCTCTACTCTGGAAACACCATATATTTT
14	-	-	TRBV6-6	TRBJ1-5	CASSNSVSNQPQHF	TGTGCCAGCAGTAACTCAGTTAGCAATCAGCCCCAGCATTTT
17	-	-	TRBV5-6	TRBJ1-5	CASSLARESLRNQPQHF	TGTGCCAGCAGCTTGGCCAGGGAGAGTTTGAGGAATCAGCCCCAGCATTTT
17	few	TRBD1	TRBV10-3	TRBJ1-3	CAIRETTGASSGNTIYF	TGTGCCATCAGGGAAACTACAGGGGCCAGCTCTGGAAACACCATATATTTT
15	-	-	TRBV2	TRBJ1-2	CASSGNPWAGSGYTF	TGTGCCAGCAGTGGCAACCCTTGGGCCGGGAGTGGCTACACCTTC
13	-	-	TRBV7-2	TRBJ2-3	CASSSSPGDTQYF	TGTGCCAGCAGCTCATCCCCAGGGGATACGCAGTATTTT
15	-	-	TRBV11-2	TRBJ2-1	CASSLGGVSYNEQFF	TGTGCCAGCAGCTTAGGCGGGGTCTCCTACAATGAGCAGTTCTTC
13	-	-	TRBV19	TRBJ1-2	CASSISTEHGYTF	TGTGCCAGTAGTATATCAACAGAGCACGGCTACACCTTC
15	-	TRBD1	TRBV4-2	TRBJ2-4	CASSQDGDRGDIQYF	TGTGCCAGCAGCCAAGATGGGGACAGAGGGGACATTCAGTACTTC
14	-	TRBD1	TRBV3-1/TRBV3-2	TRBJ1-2	CASSRQGANYGYTF	TGTGCCAGCAGCCGACAGGGGGCGAACTATGGCTACACCTTC
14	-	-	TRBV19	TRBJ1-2	CASSILDSKYGYTF	TGTGCCAGTAGTATTCTGGACAGCAAATATGGCTACACCTTC
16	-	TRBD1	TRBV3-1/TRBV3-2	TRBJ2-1	CASSQSPGTGYNEQFF	TGTGCCAGCAGCCAGTCACCCGGGACAGGCTACAATGAGCAGTTCTTC
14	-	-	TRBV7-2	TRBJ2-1	CASSWEEIRNEQFF	TGTGCCAGCAGCTGGGAAGAAATACGCAATGAGCAGTTCTTC
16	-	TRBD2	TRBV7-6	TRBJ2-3	CASSPLAGGSTDTQYF	TGTGCCAGCAGCCCATTAGCGGGGGGGAGTACAGATACGCAGTATTTT
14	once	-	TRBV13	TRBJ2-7	CASSLGRKGYEQYF	TGTGCCAGCAGCTTAGGGAGGAAGGGCTACGAGCAGTACTTC
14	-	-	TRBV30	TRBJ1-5	CAWSVGRGNQPQHF	TGTGCCTGGAGTGTAGGTAGAGGCAATCAGCCCCAGCATTTT
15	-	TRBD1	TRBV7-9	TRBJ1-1	CASSLTGGAGTEAFF	TGTGCCAGCAGCCTGACAGGGGGTGCAGGAACTGAAGCTTTCTTT
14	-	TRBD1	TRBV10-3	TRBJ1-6	CAIRPDRGLSPLHF	TGTGCCATCAGACCAGACAGGGGGCTTTCACCCCTCCACTTT